These 2 T cell receptor beta chains came from one sample sequenced in a study of blood T cell repertoires in COVID-19. Here immunoSEQ multiplex PCR was the method, and the copy in TCRdb shows in-frame clones only, minus some. Of about 280,000 clones listed, around 86% were seen once; the top ten hold roughly 2.2%. Sequencing was done on a sample of peripheral blood. The receptor source for this set is a man between 45 and 60 years old with acute or convalescent COVID-19.

The chain links TRBV6-5 to TRBJ1-5; possibly TRBD1 for D (6 bases). The V gene lost 7 bases and the J gene lost 7 bases, with 11 bases spanning the gap. Germline V gives CDR1 MNHEY, CDR2 SVGAGI. The CDR3 runs to 12 residues. This chain's CDR3 is CASNARGQPQHF. The CDR3 bases are TGTGCCAGCAACGCCAGGGGCCAGCCCCAGCATTTT.

The CDR3 is CASSHGTNYEQYF. CDR3 coding DNA: TGTGCCAGCAGCCACGGGACAAACTACGAGCAGTACTTC. The rearrangement uses TRBV7-6 and TRBJ2-7; D is perhaps TRBD1 (6 bases). The CDR3 consists of 13 residues. CDR1 SGHVS and CDR2 FNYEAQ come from the germline V gene. V was shortened by 5 bases and J by 3 bases, with 11 bases between the two germline ends.